This note documents a single T cell receptor (beta chain) sequence. This record comes from a study of shared clonotypes between healthy human individuals. CD45RO negativity and positive selection for CCR7 defined naive CD8 cells, a population that excluded terminally differentiated effector memory CD45RA+ cells. V was cut by 0 bases and J by 0 bases, with 12 bases left in between. The CDR3 contains 16 residues. Germline-derived CDR1 and CDR2 are SGHRS and YFSETQ. Libraries were prepared by immunoSEQ multiplex PCR; TCRdb keeps only in-frame clonotypes and omits some of them. Seen here are about 700,000 clones, about 90% observed once, and the top ten hold nearly 25%.

The sequenced sample was naive CD8+ T cells sorted from blood. The TCR originated in a man aged 25-45 years in good health. V gene TRBV5-1 combines with J gene TRBJ2-5; D not certain. CDR3 sequence: CASSLGADIYQETQYF. In DNA form, the CDR3 reads TGCGCCAGCAGCTTGGGGGCAGACATCTACCAAGAGACCCAGTACTTC.